The 17 T cell receptor beta chains below all came from one sample that was sequenced in a study of CD8 T cells in Susac syndrome. RNA, at roughly 0.45 to 1 ug, was reverse transcribed with random hexamers. Via MiXCR, TCRdb re-called the immunoSEQ multiplex PCR reads, giving one row per CDR3 protein. In the table there are roughly 200,000 distinct CDR3 sequences, about 95% of which are singletons. The sample consisted of CD4+ T cells from PBMCs. These receptor sequences come from a human donor in good health.

The rearrangement joins TRBV7-2 to TRBJ2-3; 7 bases line up with TRBD2. CDR3 length: 16 residues. V shed 5 bases and J 0 bases; nucleotides not matched to a gene: 8. Germline values: CDR1 SGHTA, CDR2 FQGNSA. CDR3 DNA sequence: TGTGCCAGCAGCGTCCTAGCGGACCTTAGCACAGATACGCAGTATTTT. Translating it yields CASSVLADLSTDTQYF. The variable domain in full, completed from reference TRBV7-2 and TRBJ2-3, reads GAGVSQSPSNKVTEKGKDVELRCDPISGHTALYWYRQSLGQGLEFLIYFQGNSAPDKSGLPSDRFSAERTGGSVSTLTIQRTQQEDSAVYLCASSVLADLSTDTQYFGPGTRLTVL.

The rearrangement uses TRBV3-1 and TRBJ2-2; D call uncertain. The germline V gene encodes CDR1 LGHDT and CDR2 YNNKEL (reference sequence). The CDR3 spans 14 residues. V was cut by 4 bases and J by 2 bases, with 8 bases left in between. CDR3 sequence: CASSPRGNTGELFF. The CDR3 nucleotides read TGTGCCAGCAGCCCCCGAGGAAACACCGGGGAGCTGTTTTTT.

This chain connects TRBV19 to TRBJ1-5; no definite D call. Germline V gene sequence: CDR1 LNHDA, CDR2 SQIVND (reference sequence). V lost 5 bases, J lost 2 bases, and 7 bases lay in between. The CDR3 has 13 amino acids. CDR3 protein: CASSLRGNQPQHF. The CDR3 DNA is TGTGCCAGTAGTCTAAGAGGCAATCAGCCCCAGCATTTT.

This clonotype was counted once. The chain uses TRBV20-1 and TRBJ1-1, with no clear D. Trimming stripped 3 bases from V and 10 bases from J, with 12 bases between. The germline V gene encodes CDR1 DFQATT and CDR2 SNEGSKA (reference sequence). This CDR3 is built from 11 residues. The CDR3 spells CSASWQSVAFF. CDR3 sequence (DNA): TGCAGTGCTAGCTGGCAGTCCGTAGCTTTCTTT.

This sequence joins TRBV2 and TRBJ1-5, with 7 bases that match TRBD1. V was clipped by 7 bases and J by 7 bases; unmatched bases: 7. Germline V lookup: CDR1 SNHLY, CDR2 FYNNEI. This CDR3 is built from 13 residues. This CDR3 reads CASNNRGYQPQHF. The CDR3, as DNA: TGTGCCAGCAATAACAGGGGTTACCAGCCCCAGCATTTT. Drawing the rest from reference TRBV2 and TRBJ1-5, the complete variable domain is EPEVTQTPSHQVTQMGQEVILRCVPISNHLYFYWYRQILGQKVEFLVSFYNNEISEKSEIFDDQFSVERPDGSNFTLKIRSTKLEDSAMYFCASNNRGYQPQHFGDGTRLSIL.

The chain carries TRBV20-1 and TRBJ2-5, with D unresolved. Germline values: CDR1 DFQATT, CDR2 SNEGSKA (reference sequence). This CDR3 is built from 9 residues. V lost 6 bases and J 1 base, leaving 0 bases between the germline ends. CDR3 DNA: TGCAGTGCCCAAGAGACCCAGTACTTC. Translation: CSAQETQYF.

V gene TRBV20-1 combines with J gene TRBJ2-5; TRBD1 is a possible D gene (6 bases). V lost 5 bases and J 0 bases, leaving 16 bases between the germline ends. This CDR3 is built from 15 residues. Per germline, CDR1 DFQATT and CDR2 SNEGSKA (reference sequence). The CDR3 DNA reads as TGCAGTGCTGCTAAACAGGGTTGGGACCAAGAGACCCAGTACTTC. The encoded protein is CSAAKQGWDQETQYF.

This rearrangement joins TRBV6-1 to TRBJ1-2; possibly TRBD1 for D (6 bases). Germline V gene lookup returns CDR1 MNHNS and CDR2 SASEGT. The V end lost 5 bases, the J end lost 5 bases, and 12 bases lay between the germline ends. The length of the CDR3 is 13 residues. The CDR3 sequence: CASSIRQAYGYTF. In nucleotides, the CDR3 is TGTGCCAGCAGTATCCGACAGGCTTATGGCTACACCTTC.

This sequence joins TRBV30 and TRBJ1-1; D perhaps matches TRBD1 (5 bases). Germline-derived CDR1 and CDR2 are GTSNPN and SVGIG (reference sequence). The CDR3 runs to 14 residues. V dropped 5 bases and J dropped 3 bases, with 16 bases sitting between them. For the CDR3, the DNA is TGTGCCTGGTGCGAAGCTCAGGGTTACACTGAAGCTTTCTTT. As protein: CAWCEAQGYTEAFF. The whole variable domain, filled in from reference TRBV30 and TRBJ1-1, reads SQTIHQWPATLVQPVGSPLSLECTVEGTSNPNLYWYRQAAGRGLQLLFYSVGIGQISSEVPQNLSASRPQDRQFILSSKKLLLSDSGFYLCAWCEAQGYTEAFFGQGTRLTVV.

V and J are TRBV5-1 and TRBJ2-3, with D possibly matching TRBD2 (5 bases). Germline CDR1 reads SGHRS; CDR2 reads YFSETQ. The CDR3 has 15 amino acids. Trimming removed 0 bases from V and 5 bases from J, with 13 bases in between. In nucleotides, the CDR3 is TGCGCCAGCAGCTTGGACCCACTAGGGAAAGATACGCAGTATTTT. It is translated as CASSLDPLGKDTQYF.

The V gene is TRBV20-1, the J gene TRBJ2-2, with TRBD1 matching 9 bases. Germline lookup yields CDR1 DFQATT and CDR2 SNEGSKA (reference sequence). The CDR3 contains 18 residues. Trimming removed 0 bases from V and 1 base from J; junction bases left unmatched: 9. This CDR3 is CSARDPEQGAGNTGELFF. For the CDR3, the DNA is TGCAGTGCTAGAGACCCCGAACAGGGGGCAGGGAACACCGGGGAGCTGTTTTTT.

The sample holds one count of this clonotype. The CDR3 sequence: CASSLREGTYEQYF. As DNA, the CDR3 is TGTGCCAGCAGCTTGCGGGAGGGGACCTACGAGCAGTACTTC. This sequence joins TRBV7-3 and TRBJ2-7; TRBD2 aligns across 9 bases. This CDR3 spans 14 amino acids. Germline V gene data show CDR1 as SGHTA and CDR2 as FQGTGA. V shed 3 bases and J 2 bases; nucleotides not matched to a gene: 2.

The rearrangement joins TRBV29-1 to TRBJ2-7; 9 bases agree with TRBD1. The germline V gene encodes CDR1 SQVTM and CDR2 ANQGSEA. V gave up 5 bases and J gave up 3 bases; unmatched junction bases: 8. This CDR3 has 14 amino acids. The CDR3 region is CSVQGTGTLYEQYF. As DNA, the CDR3 is TGCAGCGTTCAAGGGACAGGGACTCTCTACGAGCAGTACTTC.

This CDR3 is CASSFRIYGYTF. CDR3 coding DNA: TGTGCCAGCAGCTTCAGGATCTATGGCTACACCTTC. This chain connects TRBV7-2 to TRBJ1-2; D is unclear. The CDR3 is made up of 12 amino acids. The germline CDR1 and CDR2 sequences are SGHTA and FQGNSA. Trimming removed 3 bases from V and 4 bases from J, with 6 bases in between.

The chain joins TRBV27 to TRBJ2-5; D is unresolved. Germline V gives CDR1 MNHEY, CDR2 SMNVEV (reference sequence). The length of the CDR3 is 13 residues. V was cut by 3 bases and J by 2 bases, with 7 bases left in between. CDR3 sequence reads: CASSFGDQETQYF. CDR3 sequence (DNA): TGTGCCAGCAGTTTTGGCGATCAAGAGACCCAGTACTTC.

This CDR3 is CASRLNNEQFF. In DNA form, the CDR3 reads TGTGCCAGCAGGCTGAATAATGAGCAGTTCTTC. This chain links TRBV28 with TRBJ2-1; unclear D gene. The V and J ends lost 6 bases and 7 bases respectively, with 7 bases between them. Germline V CDR1 and CDR2: MDHEN, SYDVKM. The CDR3 loop spans 11 amino acids.

V and J are TRBV27 and TRBJ2-1; 8 bases fit TRBD1. The CDR3 covers 15 residues. Germline V CDR1 and CDR2: MNHEY, SMNVEV (reference sequence). With V trimmed by 5 bases and J by 5 bases, 8 bases remained unmatched. The CDR3, as DNA: TGTGCCAGCAGTCTTCAGGGGGCATCTAACAATGAGCAGTTCTTC. It encodes CASSLQGASNNEQFF.